This TCR beta chain was found in a study of early T cells in non-severe SARS-CoV-2 infection. Turning to this clonotype: Its specificity is not known.

TCRdb independently ran MiXCR on the 5' RACE reads; one entry per CDR3 protein. The table includes about 48,000 distinct CDR3 sequences, 5% to 6.5% detected once. Findings of the study overall: Anti-spike CD8 responses were favored by VDJdb matching, which missed private and CD4 specificities.

This CDR3 is 14 amino acids long. With V trimmed by 5 bases and J by 2 bases, 3 bases remained unmatched. CDR1 and CDR2 (germline): LNHDA, SQIVND (reference sequence). The chain is built from TRBV19 and TRBJ1-5; TRBD1 aligns across 7 bases. This TCR came from an adult who was a healthcare worker with PCR-confirmed SARS-CoV-2 infection or an uninfected control (not recorded which). The specimen comprised whole blood, sampled at baseline. DNA of the CDR3: TGTGCCAGTAGTCGACAGGGTGGCAATCAGCCCCAGCATTTT. As protein: CASSRQGGNQPQHF.